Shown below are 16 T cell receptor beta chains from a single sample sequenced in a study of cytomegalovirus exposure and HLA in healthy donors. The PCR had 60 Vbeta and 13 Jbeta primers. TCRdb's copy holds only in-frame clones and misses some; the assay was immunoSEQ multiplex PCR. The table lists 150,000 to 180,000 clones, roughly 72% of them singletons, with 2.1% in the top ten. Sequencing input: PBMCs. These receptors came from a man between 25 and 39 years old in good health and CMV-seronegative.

The CDR3 DNA reads TGTGCCTGGAATCCGGGTCCGGGCTACGAGCAGTACTTC. It yields the protein CAWNPGPGYEQYF. The chain uses TRBV30 and TRBJ2-7; D uncertain. The V end lost 4 bases, the J end lost 3 bases, and 13 bases lay between the germline ends. CDR3 length: 13 residues. In germline, CDR1 is GTSNPN, CDR2 SVGIG (reference sequence).

The CDR3: CASSLLTGGGEQYF. The DNA of the CDR3 is TGCGCCAGCAGCCTGCTAACAGGGGGCGGCGAGCAGTACTTC. The chain carries TRBV5-1 and TRBJ2-5; 9 nucleotides line up with TRBD1. The J call is doubtful: the DNA matches TRBJ2-7 better. CDR1 is SGHRS and CDR2 is YFSETQ in the germline V gene. This CDR3 is 14 amino acids long.

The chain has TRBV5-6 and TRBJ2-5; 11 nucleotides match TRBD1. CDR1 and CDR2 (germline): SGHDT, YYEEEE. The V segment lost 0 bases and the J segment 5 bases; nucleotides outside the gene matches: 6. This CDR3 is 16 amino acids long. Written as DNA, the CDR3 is TGTGCCAGCAGCTTGGAGGGACAGGGGGTATGGGAGACCCAGTACTTC. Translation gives CASSLEGQGVWETQYF.

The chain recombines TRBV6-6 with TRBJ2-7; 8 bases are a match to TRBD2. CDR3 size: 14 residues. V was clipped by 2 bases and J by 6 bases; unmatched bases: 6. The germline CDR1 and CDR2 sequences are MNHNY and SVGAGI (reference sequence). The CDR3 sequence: CASSYLLAGGEQYF. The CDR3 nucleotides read TGTGCCAGCAGTTACCTTCTAGCGGGCGGCGAGCAGTACTTC.

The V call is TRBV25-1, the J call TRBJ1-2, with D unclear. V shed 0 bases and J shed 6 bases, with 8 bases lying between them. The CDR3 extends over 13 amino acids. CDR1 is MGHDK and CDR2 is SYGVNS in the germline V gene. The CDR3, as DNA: TGTGCCAGCAGTGAATATAAACGCGATGGCTACACCTTC. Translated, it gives CASSEYKRDGYTF.

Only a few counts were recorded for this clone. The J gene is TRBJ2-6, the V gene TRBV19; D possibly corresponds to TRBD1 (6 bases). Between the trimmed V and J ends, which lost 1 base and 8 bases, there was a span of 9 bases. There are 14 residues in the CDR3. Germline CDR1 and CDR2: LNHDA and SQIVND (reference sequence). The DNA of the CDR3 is TGTGCCAGTAGTATAGCCCAGGGGACCAACGTCCTGACTTTC. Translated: CASSIAQGTNVLTF.

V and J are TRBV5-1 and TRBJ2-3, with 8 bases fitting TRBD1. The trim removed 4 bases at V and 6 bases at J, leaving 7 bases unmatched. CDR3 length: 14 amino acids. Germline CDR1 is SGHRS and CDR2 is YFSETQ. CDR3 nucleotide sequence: TGCGCCAGCAGCCAAGGGACAGGAGTGGATACGCAGTATTTT. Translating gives CASSQGTGVDTQYF.

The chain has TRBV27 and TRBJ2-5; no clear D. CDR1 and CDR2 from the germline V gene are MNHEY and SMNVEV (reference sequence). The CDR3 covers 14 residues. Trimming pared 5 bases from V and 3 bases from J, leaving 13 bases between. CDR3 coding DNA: TGTGCCAGCAGTCCCGCCAGGCAGGAAGAGACCCAGTACTTC. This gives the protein CASSPARQEETQYF.

CDR3 sequence reads: CASSPERADYEQYF. The CDR3, as DNA: TGCGCCAGCAGCCCAGAGCGGGCCGACTACGAGCAGTACTTC. This sequence joins TRBV5-1 and TRBJ2-7; D is possibly TRBD2 (6 bases). Germline V gene data show CDR1 as SGHRS and CDR2 as YFSETQ. The CDR3 length is 14 residues. V shed 4 bases and J shed 3 bases, with 14 bases lying between them.

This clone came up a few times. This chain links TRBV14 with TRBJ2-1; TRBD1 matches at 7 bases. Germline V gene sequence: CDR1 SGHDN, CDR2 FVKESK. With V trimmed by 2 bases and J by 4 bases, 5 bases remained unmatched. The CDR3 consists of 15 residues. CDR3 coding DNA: TGTGCCAGCAGCCAACGGGACAGAACATACAATGAGCAGTTCTTC. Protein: CASSQRDRTYNEQFF.

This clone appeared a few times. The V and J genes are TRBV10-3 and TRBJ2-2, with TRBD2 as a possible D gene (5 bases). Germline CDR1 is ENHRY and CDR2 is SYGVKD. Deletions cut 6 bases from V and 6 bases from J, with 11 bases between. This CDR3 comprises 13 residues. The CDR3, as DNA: TGTGCCATCAGCCCACGGGGTGCCGGGGAGCTGTTTTTT. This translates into CAISPRGAGELFF.

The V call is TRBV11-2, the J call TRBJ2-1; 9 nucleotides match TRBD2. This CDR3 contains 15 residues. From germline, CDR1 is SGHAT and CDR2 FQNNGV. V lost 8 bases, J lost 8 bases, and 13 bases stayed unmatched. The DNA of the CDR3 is TGTGCCAGCTCCTCGGGCGGGGGGGATCTCGATGAGCAGTTCTTC. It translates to CASSSGGGDLDEQFF.

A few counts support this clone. The CDR3 DNA is TGCGCCAGCAGCCACAACCCGGGGAACACTGAAGCTTTCTTT. Translating gives CASSHNPGNTEAFF. The rearrangement uses TRBV4-3 and TRBJ1-1; D ambiguous. Germline V CDR1 and CDR2: LGHNA, YSLEER. Trimming took 3 bases from V and 1 from J, leaving 9 bases between them. The CDR3 has 14 amino acids.

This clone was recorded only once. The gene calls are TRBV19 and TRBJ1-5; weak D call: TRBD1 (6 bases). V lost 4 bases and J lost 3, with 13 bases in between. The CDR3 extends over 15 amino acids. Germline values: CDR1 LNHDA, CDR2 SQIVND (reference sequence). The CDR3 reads CASSSNRDINQPQHF. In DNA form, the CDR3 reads TGTGCCAGTAGTAGCAACAGGGATATCAATCAGCCCCAGCATTTT.

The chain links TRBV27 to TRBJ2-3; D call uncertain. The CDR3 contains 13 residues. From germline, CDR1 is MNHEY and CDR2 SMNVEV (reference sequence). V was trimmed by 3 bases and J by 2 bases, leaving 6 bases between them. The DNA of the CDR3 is TGTGCCAGCAGTTTGTATCCCACAGATACGCAGTATTTT. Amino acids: CASSLYPTDTQYF.

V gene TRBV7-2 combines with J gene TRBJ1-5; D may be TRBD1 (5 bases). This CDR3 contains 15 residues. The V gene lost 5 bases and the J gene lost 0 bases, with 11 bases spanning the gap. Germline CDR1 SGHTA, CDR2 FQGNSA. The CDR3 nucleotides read TGTGCCAGCAGCCCCAGCGGGGGTAGCAATCAGCCCCAGCATTTT. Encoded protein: CASSPSGGSNQPQHF.